This TCR beta chain originates from a study of control samples from healthy donors and cancer patients. Germline loops: CDR1 LNHDA, CDR2 SQIVND (reference sequence). The V gene end was trimmed by 10 bases and the J gene end by 2 bases; junction bases not matched to a gene: 8. This CDR3 spans 14 amino acids. Generated by immunoSEQ multiplex PCR, the TCRdb table keeps only in-frame clones and is missing some. Of 71,000 or so clones listed, under 90% are singletons. Material: PBMCs. The V and J genes are TRBV19 and TRBJ1-5; 7 bases are shared with TRBD1. The receptor comes from a man in his sixties with lung cancer. The chain's CDR3 is CAIRQGVGNQPQHF. The CDR3 DNA reads TGTGCCATTCGACAGGGAGTGGGCAATCAGCCCCAGCATTTT.